This TCR beta chain was profiled in a study of CD8+ T cells in alopecia areata. Study-wide results and caveats: On tofacitinib, scalp and blood still held many of the expanded lesional clones. Tofacitinib significantly reduced both scalp clonality and expanded CD8+ clones among the top 100.

As regards this clone: Antigen specificity is unknown.

The treatment: oral pan-JAK inhibitor, 5-10 mg twice daily. PBMCs served as the source from which CD4+ and CD8+ T cells were sorted. CDR3 length equals 18 residues. The V gene lost 1 base and the J gene lost 0 bases, with 16 bases spanning the gap. Germline V CDR1 and CDR2: LGHNA, YNFKEQ. In each case, RNA was isolated and then reverse transcribed into cDNA as the sequencing template. The table came from immunoSEQ multiplex PCR; TCRdb's copy has only in-frame clones and leaves some out. The data contain about 190,000 clones, around 60% of them singletons. The receptor comes from a human donor with alopecia areata. This rearrangement joins TRBV4-2 to TRBJ2-4; D gene unclear. The source was CD4+ T cells sorted from blood, collected at week 4, from a patient treated with tofacitinib. CDR3: CASSQVPWQSLAKNIQYF. The CDR3 DNA is TGTGCCAGCAGCCAAGTCCCGTGGCAGTCACTAGCCAAAAACATTCAGTACTTC.